Below are 28 T cell receptor beta chains sequenced from a single sample in a study of T cell clonality in common variable immunodeficiency. The method was immunoSEQ multiplex PCR; TCRdb's version includes in-frame clones alone and lacks a portion of them. The table lists some 40,000 clones, with no singletons. Sequencing input: peripheral blood mononuclear cells. Receptors were obtained from a person aged 18 to 70 in good health.

A note on this clone: The read finishes 3 residues shy of the CDR3 end, and the germline J gene is used to complete it. V gene TRBV7-8 combines with J gene TRBJ2-7; 11 bases agree with TRBD2. Germline loops: CDR1 SGHVS, CDR2 FQNEAQ. The CDR3 spans 15 residues. The V segment lost 8 bases and the J segment 6 bases; nucleotides outside the gene matches: 12. The part of the CDR3 DNA that was read is TGTGCCAGCGGCGAAACCGGGACTAGCGGAGGCGAG. Its protein is CASGETGTSGGE. In full, the CDR3 reads CASGETGTSGGEQYF.

There are many counts of this clone. The read ends 3 residues shy of where the CDR3 ends; the end is completed using the germline J gene. This chain joins TRBV28 and TRBJ2-7; maybe TRBD1 (5 bases). The CDR3 has 14 residues. V was clipped by 7 bases and J by 1 base, with 14 bases between them. From germline, CDR1 is MDHEN and CDR2 SYDVKM. CDR3 protein: CASKKGPLSYEQYF. The CDR3 bases that were read are TGTGCCAGCAAGAAGGGGCCCCTTTCCTACGAG.

Regarding this clone: The DNA ends 3 residues before the CDR3 does, and the rest of the CDR3 is filled in from the germline J gene. The J gene is TRBJ2-4, the V gene TRBV19, with D unresolved. Germline V gene sequence: CDR1 LNHDA, CDR2 SQIVND (reference sequence). This CDR3 has 15 amino acids. The sequenced CDR3 bases are TGTGCCAGTAGTATAGCCCCCGACCGCCACTATGGT. Its translation: CASSIAPDRHYG. From start to end, the CDR3 is CASSIAPDRHYGQYF.

This clone appeared many times. The missing CDR3 end, 3 residues past where the read stops, is filled in from the germline J gene. J is TRBJ2-1 and V is TRBV20-1; perhaps TRBD2 as D (6 bases). CDR3 length: 13 amino acids. V was trimmed by 2 bases and J by 8 bases, leaving 13 bases between them. Germline-derived CDR1 and CDR2 are DFQATT and SNEGSKA (reference sequence). The CDR3 DNA, read in part, is TGCAGTGCTAGATCCTCTAGCGACTATGAG. Protein sequence: CSARSSSDYE. The full CDR3 reads CSARSSSDYEQFF.

This clone was seen only a few times. The read ends 3 residues early relative to the CDR3; the germline J gene fills the gap. V usage is TRBV6-8 and J usage is TRBJ1-2, with 9 positions matching TRBD1. The CDR3 has 14 residues. Germline V gene sequence: CDR1 MNHGY, CDR2 SAAAGT. J lost 2 bases, V lost 6 bases, and 4 bases had no gene match. CDR3 DNA (partial): TGTGCCAGCAGGGGGGACAGGGTAAACTATGGC. This encodes CASRGDRVNYG. The CDR3 in full is CASRGDRVNYGYTF.

This clone has ten or more counts. The sequenced fragment ends 3 residues before the CDR3 boundary, so the rest is inferred from the germline J gene. The chain recombines TRBV9 with TRBJ2-1; 9 nucleotides match TRBD2. Looked up from germline, CDR1 is SGDLS and CDR2 is YYNGEE. CDR3 size: 14 residues. J lost 5 bases, V lost 7 bases, and 7 bases had no gene match. CDR3 loop: CASAPSGINNEQFF. CDR3 bases read: TGTGCCAGCGCACCTAGCGGGATTAACAATGAG.

This CDR3 is CASSSWTAETDTQYF. The part of the CDR3 DNA that was read is TGTGCCAGCAGCTCCTGGACAGCCGAGACAGATACG. The chain is built from TRBV7-9 and TRBJ2-3; perhaps TRBD1 as D (6 bases). The read falls 3 residues short of the CDR3 end, and the missing part is taken from the germline J gene. The V and J ends lost 4 bases and 3 bases respectively, with 14 bases between them. The CDR3 consists of 15 residues. The germline V gene encodes CDR1 SEHNR and CDR2 FQNEAQ (reference sequence).

This clone came up many times. Sequencing ends 3 residues short of the CDR3 end; the germline J gene provides the rest. The chain links TRBV7-2 to TRBJ2-2; 7 positions agree with TRBD1. CDR1 and CDR2 (germline): SGHTA, FQGNSA. The CDR3 runs to 15 residues. The CDR3 DNA, read in part, is TGTGCCAGCAGCTCACAGGGGAACCTGAATGAAAAG. It translates to CASSSQGNLNEK. Given in full, the CDR3 is CASSSQGNLNEKLFF.

This clone has ten or more counts. The covered CDR3 bases are TGTGCCAGCAGATCTCCGACTAGCGGGACGGGAGACGATACG. This encodes CASRSPTSGTGDDT. The full CDR3 is CASRSPTSGTGDDTQYF. The genes are TRBV28 and TRBJ2-3; the match to TRBD2 covers 11 bases. The read gets to within 3 residues of the CDR3 end, and the germline J gene fills in the rest. This CDR3 region has 17 residues. The ends lost 6 bases at V and 6 bases at J; junction bases unmatched: 14. CDR1 is MDHEN and CDR2 is SYDVKM in the germline V gene.

This clone has at least ten counts. The read gets to within 3 residues of the CDR3 end, and the germline J gene fills in the rest. This chain links TRBV29-1 with TRBJ2-7; maybe TRBD2 (6 bases). Trimming removed 6 bases at V and 4 bases at J, with 13 bases between. This CDR3 comprises 12 residues. Germline assignment: CDR1 SQVTM and CDR2 ANQGSEA. The CDR3 bases that were read are TGCAGCGTCTCCGGGGCGGGGTACGAG. Its protein product is CSVSGAGYE. The entire CDR3 is CSVSGAGYEQYF.

In the case of this clone: Read data end 3 residues before the CDR3 end; the end is taken from the germline J gene. The chain uses TRBV7-2 and TRBJ1-1; D is possibly TRBD1 (6 bases). Per germline, CDR1 SGHTA and CDR2 FQGNSA. Deletions cut 6 bases from V and 4 bases from J, with 18 bases between. CDR3 length: 15 residues. The CDR3 spells CASSRGGMWSTEAFF. The part of the CDR3 DNA that was read is TGTGCCAGCAGTAGGGGGGGGATGTGGAGCACTGAA.

This clone was observed at least ten times. The CDR3 end lies 3 residues beyond the end of the read and is filled in from the germline J gene. This chain links TRBV18 with TRBJ2-7; TRBD1 agrees at 11 bases. The germline CDR1 and CDR2 sequences are KGHSH and LQKENI. With 2 bases clipped from V and 2 bases from J, the junction kept 2 bases outside the gene matches. The CDR3 spans 15 residues. The sequenced CDR3 bases are TGTGCCAGCTCACCAGGACAGGGGGCACCCTACGAG. This sequence encodes CASSPGQGAPYE. In full, the CDR3 reads CASSPGQGAPYEQYF.

As regards this clone: The CDR3 end lies 3 residues beyond the end of the read and is filled in from the germline J gene. The V gene is TRBV19, the J gene TRBJ2-3, with 7 bases matching TRBD1. The CDR3 contains 16 residues. Germline V gene data show CDR1 as LNHDA and CDR2 as SQIVND (reference sequence). CDR3 residues: CASSGDSSLFDQPQYF. The sequenced CDR3 bases are TGTGCCAGTAGTGGGGACAGTAGTTTATTTGATCAGCCG.

This clone was seen many times. The read ends 3 residues before the CDR3 terminus; that terminus is restored from the germline J gene. This rearrangement joins TRBV6-4 to TRBJ2-1; 8 positions agree with TRBD2. This CDR3 spans 14 amino acids. With 6 bases clipped from V and 5 bases from J, the junction kept 6 bases outside the gene matches. Germline-derived CDR1 and CDR2 are MRHNA and SNTAGT. CDR3 loop: CASRLAAGHNEQFF. Partial CDR3 DNA: TGTGCCAGCAGACTAGCGGCCGGACACAATGAG.

This clone has at least ten counts. The CDR3 end lies 3 residues beyond the end of the read and is filled in from the germline J gene. This chain joins TRBV29-1 and TRBJ1-1; the D is unclear. Trimming removed 4 bases at V and 1 base at J, with 13 bases between. Germline values: CDR1 SQVTM, CDR2 ANQGSEA. This CDR3 comprises 14 residues. CDR3 bases read: TGCAGCGTTGGGCTTGGGCCCTCGAACACTGAA. Protein product: CSVGLGPSNTE. The CDR3, in full, reads CSVGLGPSNTEAFF.

This clone was recorded at least ten times. The CDR3 extends 3 residues past the end of the read, so its final part is completed from the germline J gene. This chain links TRBV19 with TRBJ2-3, with TRBD2 as a possible D gene (5 bases). The CDR3 totals 17 residues. Germline CDR1 is LNHDA and CDR2 is SQIVND (reference sequence). V was cut by 4 bases and J by 0 bases, with 17 bases left in between. The CDR3 loop reads CASSTDWAPASTDTQYF. The sequenced CDR3 bases are TGTGCCAGTAGTACGGACTGGGCCCCCGCCAGCACAGATACG.

This clone was counted ten times or more. The sequence runs out 3 residues before the end of the CDR3; the remainder is reconstructed from the germline J gene. The chain joins TRBV6-1 to TRBJ1-1; D gene unclear. Germline V CDR1 and CDR2: MNHNS, SASEGT. Trimming removed 2 bases from V and 3 bases from J, with 10 bases in between. The CDR3 spans 14 residues. The CDR3 DNA, read in part, is TGTGCCAGCAGTGAAATTTGGCGGGACACTGAA. This encodes CASSEIWRDTE. The complete CDR3 reads CASSEIWRDTEAFF.

This clone was found many times. The sequenced fragment ends 3 residues before the CDR3 boundary, so the rest is inferred from the germline J gene. The gene calls are TRBV2 and TRBJ1-4, with TRBD1 matching over 8 bases. Germline loops: CDR1 SNHLY, CDR2 FYNNEI. The CDR3 sequence is 15 residues long. CDR3 sequence reads: CASSDDRGPKGKLFF. The sequenced CDR3 bases are TGTGCCAGCAGTGACGACAGGGGCCCCAAGGGGAAA. Full variable domain (remainder filled in from reference TRBV2 and TRBJ1-4): EPEVTQTPSHQVTQMGQEVILRCVPISNHLYFYWYRQILGQKVEFLVSFYNNEISEKSEIFDDQFSVERPDGSNFTLKIRSTKLEDSAMYFCASSDDRGPKGKLFFGSGTQLSVL.

Worth noting for this clone: Read coverage stops 3 residues before the CDR3 terminus; the germline J gene supplies the remainder. The V and J genes are TRBV7-6 and TRBJ1-2, with D tentatively TRBD1 (5 bases). This CDR3 contains 16 residues. Germline V gives CDR1 SGHVS, CDR2 FNYEAQ. CDR3 sequence reads: CASSGIGTSGRNDYTF. The sequenced CDR3 bases are TGTGCCAGCAGCGGAATCGGGACTAGCGGGAGGAATGAC.

This clone was observed at least ten times. From the germline J gene comes the end of the CDR3, since the read stops 3 residues before it. This chain connects TRBV30 to TRBJ1-2; the match to TRBD1 covers 8 bases. CDR3 length: 16 residues. V was pared by 3 bases and J by 3 bases, with 12 bases of the junction left unmatched. Germline V gene sequence: CDR1 GTSNPN, CDR2 SVGIG (reference sequence). CDR3: CAWSPPRTGYDYGYTF. The CDR3 bases that were read are TGTGCCTGGAGCCCCCCCAGGACAGGGTATGACTATGGC.

This clone has a count of ten or more. Read sequence stops 3 residues before the CDR3 end, and the germline J gene provides the missing end. The chain carries TRBV30 and TRBJ2-1; no reliable D call. V dropped 3 bases and J dropped 0 bases, with 12 bases sitting between them. Germline V lookup: CDR1 GTSNPN, CDR2 SVGIG (reference sequence). The CDR3 loop spans 15 amino acids. The DNA read from the CDR3 is TGTGCCTGGAGGGGCAGCCCGAGCTCCTACAATGAG. It specifies CAWRGSPSSYNE. The entire CDR3 reads CAWRGSPSSYNEQFF.

This clone was counted at least ten times. Sequencing ends 3 residues short of the CDR3 end; the germline J gene provides the rest. The chain recombines TRBV6-1 with TRBJ2-1; 9 positions agree with TRBD1. The ends lost 5 bases at V and 9 bases at J; junction bases unmatched: 8. Germline V gives CDR1 MNHNS, CDR2 SASEGT. The CDR3 totals 14 residues. The covered CDR3 bases are TGTGCCAGCAGTAAAGACAGGGGGTTCGGTGAG. This gives the protein CASSKDRGFGE. From start to end, the CDR3 is CASSKDRGFGEQFF.

This clone was seen more than once but under ten times. The read gets to within 3 residues of the CDR3 end, and the germline J gene fills in the rest. The chain combines TRBV5-1 with TRBJ2-1; TRBD1 is a possible D gene (6 bases). This CDR3 spans 13 amino acids. The V end lost 5 bases, the J end lost 2 bases, and 8 bases lay between the germline ends. Germline V lookup: CDR1 SGHRS, CDR2 YFSETQ. CDR3 DNA, as far as it was read: TGCGCCAGCAGGACAGGAACCTACAATGAG. Protein: CASRTGTYNE. The entire CDR3 protein is CASRTGTYNEQFF.

This clone was counted only a few times. The DNA ends 3 residues before the CDR3 does, and the rest of the CDR3 is filled in from the germline J gene. This chain connects TRBV18 to TRBJ1-3, with D unresolved. CDR3 size: 12 residues. The V and J ends lost 3 bases and 8 bases respectively, with 8 bases between them. CDR1 and CDR2 (germline): KGHSH, LQKENI. This CDR3 is CASSPTADTIYF. The sequenced CDR3 bases are TGTGCCAGCTCACCTACTGCGGACACC.

This clone was detected many times. The read gets to within 3 residues of the CDR3 end, and the germline J gene fills in the rest. The genes are TRBV7-9 and TRBJ2-1; TRBD2 is a possible D gene (6 bases). Looked up from germline, CDR1 is SEHNR and CDR2 is FQNEAQ (reference sequence). Trimming pared 4 bases from V and 2 bases from J, leaving 12 bases between. This CDR3 contains 15 residues. Here the CDR3 reads CASSWLGGPYNEQFF. The DNA read from the CDR3 is TGTGCCAGCAGCTGGCTCGGGGGACCCTACAATGAG.

This clone was seen ten or more times. The CDR3 extends 3 residues past the end of the read, so its final part is completed from the germline J gene. The chain joins TRBV12-3 or TRBV12-4 to TRBJ2-7, with 12 bases identical to TRBD1. The CDR3 sequence is 14 residues long. Unmatched junction bases numbered 5, after V lost 7 bases and J lost 4 bases. CDR3 in amino acids: CASTPGQGAYEQYF. Partial CDR3 DNA: TGTGCCAGCACCCCGGGACAGGGGGCTTACGAG.

This clone was found many times. The read ends 3 residues before the CDR3 terminus; that terminus is restored from the germline J gene. The chain couples TRBV19 to TRBJ2-1, with 10 bases lining up with TRBD2. Germline CDR1 is LNHDA and CDR2 is SQIVND (reference sequence). The CDR3 sequence is 15 residues long. Unmatched junction bases numbered 6, after V lost 1 base and J lost 9 bases. Incomplete CDR3 DNA: TGTGCCAGTAGTATAGGAGTAGCGGGAGGCGGTGAG. Protein sequence: CASSIGVAGGGE. The whole CDR3 protein reads CASSIGVAGGGEQFF.

This clone was counted ten times or more. With the read ending 3 residues before the CDR3 end, the germline J gene is used to fill in that end. The chain uses TRBV7-2 and TRBJ2-7; 7 positions match TRBD1. Germline CDR1 is SGHTA and CDR2 is FQGNSA. Trimming removed 5 bases from V and 6 bases from J; junction bases left unmatched: 4. The CDR3 runs to 12 residues. CDR3 bases read: TGTGCCAGCAGCCGACAGGGTTCCGAG. Translated: CASSRQGSE. The full-length CDR3 reads as CASSRQGSEQYF.